The sample holds many counts of the clone carrying this TCR beta chain. The sample is drawn from a study of response to subunit inactivated influenza vaccine. CDR1 is SQVTM, CDR2 ANQGSEA, per germline. This CDR3 region has 12 residues. Trimming pared 4 bases from V and 3 bases from J, leaving 10 bases between. TCRdb redid the calling of the RT-PCR reads with MiXCR, one entry per CDR3 protein. The profile shows 490,000 or so distinct CDR3 sequences, 7.5% to 8.5% of them singletons. The specimen was PBMCs from blood, collected around 25 months after vaccination. This chain joins TRBV29-1 and TRBJ2-7; tentatively, D is TRBD2 (5 bases). This TCR was recovered from a man between 50 and 70 years old who received an inactivated influenza vaccine. The CDR3 DNA follows: TGCAGCGTTGGCCAAGCGGACTACGAGCAGTACTTC. Its protein product is CSVGQADYEQYF.